The 29 T cell receptor beta chains reported below all come from one sample, sequenced in a study of OX40 agonist ivuxolimab in advanced cancers. The library relied on the immunoSEQ multiplex PCR assay. What TCRdb holds here is the immuneACCESS table cut down to in-frame rearrangements. Part of the clones is not present; checked against another copy, under half of the missing clones reflect an unresolved V gene, and the others are unexplained. In this sample the table shows 65,000 to 90,000 clones, 70% to 90% of which occur a single time. The ten largest clones take up roughly 9.7% of the sample. This sample comprised CD4+ or CD8+ T cells sorted from blood, obtained in a trial of the OX40 agonist ivuxolimab. The receptor source for this set is an adult with an advanced solid tumor such as melanoma, head and neck, liver or kidney cancer.

This clone appeared once. V gene TRBV2 combines with J gene TRBJ2-1; 11 bases line up with TRBD2. V shed 5 bases, J shed 1 base, and the junction held 13 bases outside the gene matches. Germline V gives CDR1 SNHLY, CDR2 FYNNEI. This CDR3 has 19 residues. CDR3 region: CASSLGTSGRGWSYNEQFF. CDR3 DNA: TGTGCCAGCAGTCTCGGGACTAGCGGAAGGGGTTGGTCCTACAATGAGCAGTTCTTC.

The chain uses TRBV7-3 and TRBJ2-7, with D tentatively TRBD2 (6 bases). The V gene's germline CDR1 is SGHTA and CDR2 FQGTGA. The V gene lost 5 bases and the J gene lost 6 bases, with 20 bases spanning the gap. CDR3 size: 15 residues. CDR3 bases: TGTGCCAGCAGCCCAGAGGGGTGGGGGGAGACCGAGCAGTACTTC. Amino acid sequence: CASSPEGWGETEQYF.

V usage is TRBV19 and J usage is TRBJ1-5; D is undetermined. This CDR3 has 15 residues. V lost 4 bases to trimming and J lost 0 bases, with 10 bases between them. From germline, CDR1 is LNHDA and CDR2 SQIVND (reference sequence). The CDR3 loop reads CASSTDNYSNQPQHF. In DNA form, the CDR3 reads TGTGCCAGTAGTACCGACAACTATAGCAATCAGCCCCAGCATTTT.

The rearrangement links TRBV6-5 to TRBJ1-2; D remains unclear. Germline V gene data show CDR1 as MNHEY and CDR2 as SVGAGI. With 2 bases removed from V and 2 bases from J, the gap between germline ends came to 6 bases. The CDR3 runs to 13 residues. The chain's CDR3 is CASSYDGNYGYTF. The CDR3 DNA is TGTGCCAGCAGTTACGATGGAAACTATGGCTACACCTTC.

The chain is built from TRBV5-4 and TRBJ1-6, with D maybe TRBD1 (6 bases). The CDR3 is made up of 16 amino acids. CDR1 is SGHNT, CDR2 YYREEE, per germline (reference sequence). Trimming shortened V by 0 bases and J by 4 bases, and 11 bases separated the two germline ends. The CDR3, as DNA: TGTGCCAGCAGCTTGGCGGGGGGCAAGTATAATTCACCCCTCCACTTT. Translation gives CASSLAGGKYNSPLHF.

The rearrangement uses TRBV30 and TRBJ2-7; 7 bases fit TRBD2. Germline trimming cut 0 bases from V and 4 bases from J; bases unmatched to any gene: 3. CDR1 is GTSNPN, CDR2 SVGIG, per germline (reference sequence). This CDR3 is 13 amino acids long. The CDR3 spells CAWSVVGGYEQYF. The CDR3 coding sequence is TGTGCCTGGAGTGTAGTCGGGGGGTACGAGCAGTACTTC.

A single count supports this clone. CDR3 nucleotides: TGTGCCATCCTGGGGGGTACAGTCTACGAGCAGTACTTC. Its translation is CAILGGTVYEQYF. The gene calls are TRBV2 and TRBJ2-7; weak D call: TRBD2 (6 bases). Trimming took off 10 bases at V and 3 bases at J, with 16 bases between the two ends. CDR3 size: 13 residues. The V gene's germline CDR1 is SNHLY and CDR2 FYNNEI.

This chain links TRBV25-1 with TRBJ1-6; TRBD1 matches 8 bases. Germline CDR1 and CDR2: MGHDK and SYGVNS. V was pared by 8 bases and J by 7 bases, with 7 bases of the junction left unmatched. CDR3 size: 14 residues. CDR3 sequence reads: CASSGQGRNSPLHF. CDR3 sequence (DNA): TGTGCCAGCTCTGGACAGGGTCGGAATTCACCCCTCCACTTT.

The chain has TRBV11-3 and TRBJ2-1, with TRBD2 matching over 12 bases. From germline, CDR1 is SGHNT and CDR2 YENEEA. The CDR3 is 18 amino acids. Trimming removed 5 bases from V and 4 bases from J; junction bases left unmatched: 12. Here the CDR3 DNA reads TGTGCCAGCAGCCCCGATTGGGCTAGCGGGGGGGCTTACAATGAGCAGTTCTTC. It translates to CASSPDWASGGAYNEQFF.

The chain recombines TRBV9 with TRBJ2-3; 7 bases line up with TRBD1. V trimming: 4 bases; J trimming: 0 bases; junction bases outside the gene matches: 5. This CDR3 has 15 residues. The germline V gene encodes CDR1 SGDLS and CDR2 YYNGEE. This chain's CDR3 is CASSLTGMSTDTQYF. Here the CDR3 DNA reads TGTGCCAGCAGCCTGACAGGGATGAGCACAGATACGCAGTATTTT.

CDR3 sequence reads: CASSLRGSGNTIYF. The CDR3, as DNA: TGCGCCAGCAGCTTGAGAGGCTCTGGAAACACCATATATTTT. The rearrangement joins TRBV5-1 to TRBJ1-3, with no clear D. The germline V gene encodes CDR1 SGHRS and CDR2 YFSETQ. V was cut by 1 base and J by 0 bases, with 5 bases left in between. This CDR3 has 14 amino acids.

The CDR3 region is CASSPMLGFEQYF. The CDR3 coding sequence is TGCGCCAGCAGCCCGATGCTAGGTTTCGAGCAGTACTTC. V is TRBV4-1 and J is TRBJ2-7; D remains ambiguous. Germline assignment: CDR1 MGHRA and CDR2 YSYEKL. This CDR3 has 13 residues. V gave up 4 bases and J gave up 6 bases, with 13 bases separating them.

The V and J genes are TRBV19 and TRBJ2-5; 15 bases align to TRBD2. The J call may not be correct, given that the DNA end is closer to TRBJ2-7. CDR3 length: 16 residues. Germline CDR1 reads LNHDA; CDR2 reads SQIVND (reference sequence). CDR3 nucleotides: TGTGCCAGTAGTATGGGACTAGCGGGAGGTCTCAACGAGCAGTACTTC. Protein: CASSMGLAGGLNEQYF.

The chain employs TRBV13 and TRBJ2-1; D not certain. The germline V gene encodes CDR1 PRHDT and CDR2 FYEKMQ (reference sequence). The length of the CDR3 is 14 residues. V lost 3 bases and J lost 4, with 10 bases in between. The CDR3, as DNA: TGTGCCAGCAGCTTTGGGCGGAGTTACAATGAGCAGTTCTTC. It is translated as CASSFGRSYNEQFF.

The chain uses TRBV19 and TRBJ2-7; TRBD1 matches 7 bases. V dropped 1 base and J dropped 7; count of bases not matched to a gene: 10. Germline values: CDR1 LNHDA, CDR2 SQIVND (reference sequence). The CDR3 consists of 15 residues. The CDR3 protein is CASSIAFRQGREQYF. CDR3 DNA: TGTGCCAGTAGTATAGCATTCCGACAGGGACGGGAGCAGTACTTC.

The chain couples TRBV9 to TRBJ2-7; D gene ambiguous. The germline V and J ends were trimmed by 4 bases and 5 bases, with 13 bases remaining between them. The CDR3 is made up of 13 amino acids. Germline V CDR1 and CDR2: SGDLS, YYNGEE. CDR3 in DNA: TGTGCCAGCAGCACCGACCCTGGGCACGAGCAGTACTTC. Protein sequence: CASSTDPGHEQYF.

In this sample, this clone turned up once. This CDR3 is also generated by other DNA sequences in the sample. This chain uses TRBV27 with TRBJ2-3; 13 bases match TRBD2. Per germline, CDR1 MNHEY and CDR2 SMNVEV (reference sequence). The CDR3 spans 16 residues. Losses at the gene ends were 9 bases for V and 7 bases for J; bases not matched to a gene: 13. The DNA of the CDR3 is TGTGCCAGTAGCCAAAAGGGACTAGCGGGACCCTATACGCAGTATTTT. Translating it yields CASSQKGLAGPYTQYF.

A single count supports this clone. This sequence joins TRBV2 and TRBJ1-4, with a weak D call TRBD1 (5 bases). In germline, CDR1 is SNHLY, CDR2 FYNNEI. The CDR3 is 15 amino acids. Trimming removed 3 bases at V and 6 bases at J, with 14 bases between. This CDR3 reads CASSDLRGRYEKLFF. The CDR3 DNA is TGTGCCAGCAGTGATTTAAGGGGACGGTATGAAAAACTGTTTTTT.

V gene TRBV9 combines with J gene TRBJ2-3; unclear D gene. The V end was cut by 0 bases, the J end by 0 bases, with 8 bases between. The CDR3 is 15 amino acids. Germline V CDR1 and CDR2: SGDLS, YYNGEE. The CDR3 sequence is CASSVAGRSTDTQYF. For the CDR3, the DNA is TGTGCCAGCAGCGTAGCAGGACGCAGCACAGATACGCAGTATTTT.

The rearrangement uses TRBV10-3 and TRBJ1-1, with TRBD1 matching 7 bases. Germline values: CDR1 ENHRY, CDR2 SYGVKD. CDR3 size: 14 residues. The V and J ends lost 7 bases and 4 bases, in that order; junction bases with no gene match: 9. CDR3 DNA: TGTGCCATCACCCGGGACAGCCGGCCCACTGAAGCTTTCTTT. Translating it yields CAITRDSRPTEAFF.

The chain recombines TRBV30 with TRBJ2-7, with D possibly TRBD1 on 6 matching bases. The V end was cut by 7 bases, the J end by 0 bases, with 16 bases between. Per germline, CDR1 GTSNPN and CDR2 SVGIG (reference sequence). The CDR3 covers 14 residues. DNA for the CDR3: TGTGCCTACACCCCCCGACAGGACTCCTACGAGCAGTACTTC. It is translated as CAYTPRQDSYEQYF.

The rearrangement uses TRBV5-1 and TRBJ2-1; the match to TRBD2 covers 8 bases. The CDR3 contains 15 residues. Losses at the gene ends were 2 bases for V and 4 bases for J; bases not matched to a gene: 5. CDR1 and CDR2 from the germline V gene are SGHRS and YFSETQ. The CDR3 DNA reads TGCGCCAGCAGCTTATCCGGGGGGGAATACAATGAGCAGTTCTTC. Translated, it gives CASSLSGGEYNEQFF.

This clone was seen a single time. The CDR3 nucleotides read TGTGCCAGCAGTTACCGCTCGACAGGGAATTATGGCTACACCTTC. Protein product: CASSYRSTGNYGYTF. The chain joins TRBV6-5 to TRBJ1-2; 7 nucleotides agree with TRBD1. Trimming removed 2 bases from V and 5 bases from J; junction bases left unmatched: 8. Germline loops: CDR1 MNHEY, CDR2 SVGAGI. This CDR3 region has 15 residues.

This chain's CDR3 is CSAATVNYGYTF. CDR3 bases: TGCAGCGCAGCGACAGTAAACTATGGCTACACCTTC. The genes are TRBV29-1 and TRBJ1-2; tentative D call: TRBD1 (5 bases). CDR3 size: 12 residues. From germline, CDR1 is SQVTM and CDR2 ANQGSEA. Trimming took 7 bases from V and 2 from J, leaving 11 bases between them.

J is TRBJ1-2 and V is TRBV7-9; 8 nucleotides agree with TRBD1. Germline V gives CDR1 SEHNR, CDR2 FQNEAQ (reference sequence). The junction had 6 bases not matched to a gene; V was cut back by 5 bases and J by 7 bases. The CDR3 sequence is 13 residues long. The CDR3 loop reads CASSGRTGSGYTF. The CDR3 nucleotides read TGTGCCAGCAGCGGCAGGACAGGGAGTGGCTACACCTTC.

The V and J genes are TRBV21-1 and TRBJ2-1; the table's D call of TRBD1 was not tested on the DNA. TRBV21-1 is a pseudogene locus. The CDR3 totals 14 residues. This CDR3 is CASSRDRDWNEQFF. CDR3 in DNA: TGTGCCAGCAGCCGGGACAGGGATTGGAATGAGCAGTTCTTC.

This chain's CDR3 is CASSEGATEAFF. CDR3 nucleotide sequence: TGTGCCAGCTCAGAGGGGGCCACTGAAGCTTTCTTT. J is TRBJ1-1 and V is TRBV18; 7 nucleotides agree with TRBD1. Germline V lookup: CDR1 KGHSH, CDR2 LQKENI. V lost 5 bases to trimming and J lost 4 bases; unmatched junction nucleotides: 1. CDR3 size: 12 residues. The variable domain in full, completed from reference TRBV18 and TRBJ1-1, reads NAGVMQNPRHLVRRRGQEARLRCSPMKGHSHVYWYRQLPEEGLKFMVYLQKENIIDESGMPKERFSAEFPKEGPSILRIQQVVRGDSAAYFCASSEGATEAFFGQGTRLTVV.

As regards this clone: Relative to the germline gene, one junction end is altered; a read error may explain this. The V and J genes are TRBV7-6 and TRBJ1-1; TRBD1 might be the D (6 bases). CDR1 is SGHVS and CDR2 is FNYEAQ in the germline V gene. The CDR3 covers 13 residues. The CDR3 region has the DNA TGTGCCAGCAGCTTACCTCAGGACAGCGAGTTGATCTTT. Residues: CASSLPQDSELIF.

This clone showed up just once. The chain links TRBV11-3 to TRBJ2-1, with 7 bases that match TRBD2. V gave up 3 bases and J gave up 2 bases; unmatched junction bases: 7. Germline-derived CDR1 and CDR2 are SGHNT and YENEEA. The CDR3 is 16 amino acids. The DNA of the CDR3 is TGTGCCAGCAGCTTGGGGGAGGGGAGCACCTACAATGAGCAGTTCTTC. Protein product: CASSLGEGSTYNEQFF.